This entry is about one T cell receptor beta chain. Its target is not known. The data were obtained in a study of PD-1 blockade in mismatch repair-deficient tumors. Across the whole study: Enrolled about 2013-2017, patients had progressing, pretreated mismatch repair-deficient cancers of over nine types.

Study-wide points: Rapid post-treatment expansion, then contraction, generally preceding radiologic response, marked tumor-resident clones.

PCR or immunohistochemistry showed mismatch repair deficiency in every enrolled patient. Three pembrolizumab responders had their TCRs sequenced. Repertoires were generated with immunoSEQ multiplex PCR, while TCRdb's copy carries only in-frame clones and drops some. Of about 63,000 clones in the sample, about 87% were seen once. The germline V gene encodes CDR1 GTSNPN and CDR2 SVGIG (reference sequence). V dropped 2 bases and J dropped 4; count of bases not matched to a gene: 11. The CDR3 consists of 15 residues. This TCR came from an adult with mismatch repair-deficient cancer. Sequenced here: peripheral blood, sampled 52 weeks after starting pembrolizumab. The chain employs TRBV30 and TRBJ2-7; 7 nucleotides line up with TRBD1. In DNA form, the CDR3 reads TGTGCCTGGAGTACCGTGACAGGGATCCTTTACGAGCAGTACTTC. It translates to CAWSTVTGILYEQYF.